This T cell receptor beta chain was identified during a study of OX40 agonist ivuxolimab in advanced cancers. TCRdb keeps only in-frame clones here, not all; method: immunoSEQ multiplex PCR. The sample includes about 99,000 clones, around 90% of them seen just once. The germline gives CDR1 SGHKS, CDR2 YYEKEE (reference sequence). This CDR3 is 14 amino acids long. The V end was cut by 0 bases, the J end by 0 bases, with 7 bases between. The investigators sampled blood at baseline, at cycle 4 day 1, and at cycle 7 day 1. The source is an adult with an advanced solid tumor such as melanoma, head and neck, liver or kidney cancer. This sequence joins TRBV5-5 and TRBJ2-7; unclear D gene. Sequences were derived from CD4+ or CD8+ T cells sorted from blood, sampled in a trial of the OX40 agonist ivuxolimab. The DNA for the CDR3 is TGTGCCAGCAGCTTGGGACCGGCCTCCTACGAGCAGTACTTC. Encoded protein: CASSLGPASYEQYF.